This passage covers 15 T cell receptor beta chains from one sample sequenced in a study of T cells in Graves' hyperthyroidism and ophthalmopathy (dated by TCRdb to the late 2010s). Libraries came from multiplex PCR. The sequencer listed for this sample is Illumina HiSeq 2000. The TCR beta CDR3 regions were amplified from RNA transcripts. A first-round RT-PCR of the TCR CDR3 used the HTBI primer set with the Qiagen OneStep RT-PCR kit. TCRdb ran its own pipeline on the public reads, namely fastp trimming at Q25 and MiXCR clone calling, and kept in-frame beta chains. Every distinct CDR3 protein forms one entry, paired with its most common genes and DNA. A total of under 550,000 distinct CDR3 sequences appear in this sample, around 15% of them only once. The leading ten clones occupy 5.3% of the sample. The sample comprised blood. These receptors all come from a woman between 18 and 29 years old with Graves' hyperthyroidism.

This clonotype was seen ten or more times. The genes are TRBV20-1 and TRBJ2-5, with TRBD1 matching 10 bases. The germline V gene encodes CDR1 DFQATT and CDR2 SNEGSKA (reference sequence). The CDR3 has 16 residues. Unmatched junction bases numbered 4, after V lost 0 bases and J lost 0 bases. CDR3 in amino acids: CSARDLGTGDQETQYF. The CDR3 coding sequence is TGCAGTGCTAGAGATTTGGGGACAGGGGACCAAGAGACCCAGTACTTC.

The rearrangement uses TRBV5-6 and TRBJ2-4; D may be TRBD2 (6 bases). Per germline, CDR1 SGHDT and CDR2 YYEEEE. The CDR3 sequence is 14 residues long. Trimming shortened V by 1 base and J by 5 bases, and 10 bases separated the two germline ends. The CDR3 sequence: CASSLPSAQNIQYF. The CDR3 DNA reads TGTGCCAGCAGCTTGCCTAGCGCACAAAACATTCAGTACTTC. Complete variable domain (other parts from reference TRBV5-6 and TRBJ2-4): DAGVTQSPTHLIKTRGQQVTLRCSPKSGHDTVSWYQQALGQGPQFIFQYYEEEERQRGNFPDRFSGHQFPNYSSELNVNALLLGDSALYLCASSLPSAQNIQYFGAGTRLSVL.

The V and J genes are TRBV28 and TRBJ2-7; D remains ambiguous. In germline, CDR1 is MDHEN, CDR2 SYDVKM. CDR3 length: 16 residues. Trimming shortened V by 5 bases and J by 1 base, and 18 bases separated the two germline ends. CDR3 region: CASSGPASMGSYEQYF. In nucleotides, the CDR3 is TGTGCCAGCAGTGGCCCCGCAAGTATGGGGTCCTACGAGCAGTACTTC.

This clonotype appeared many times. The CDR3 region has the DNA TGTGCCAGCAGCTTAGAATGGGGAAGGGACAATGAGCAGTTCTTC. It yields the protein CASSLEWGRDNEQFF. The chain uses TRBV7-2 and TRBJ2-1; D gene uncertain. The CDR3 is made up of 15 amino acids. Germline-derived CDR1 and CDR2 are SGHTA and FQGNSA. V was shortened by 1 base and J by 5 bases, with 12 bases between the two germline ends.

The V call is TRBV5-4, the J call TRBJ2-7; TRBD2 agrees at 8 bases. This CDR3 contains 15 residues. Trimming took 4 bases from V and 2 from J; bases not matched to a gene: 8. Germline CDR1 reads SGHNT; CDR2 reads YYREEE (reference sequence). In DNA, the CDR3 is TGTGCCAGCAGCCGGGAAGCGGGAGCTACCTACGAGCAGTACTTC. As protein: CASSREAGATYEQYF.

This clonotype turned up a few times. The chain joins TRBV7-3 to TRBJ2-2, with no clear D. Looked up from germline, CDR1 is SGHTA and CDR2 is FQGTGA. The CDR3 has 13 amino acids. Trimming removed 5 bases from V and 7 bases from J, with 11 bases in between. The CDR3: CASSEGWGGELFF. DNA of the CDR3: TGTGCCAGCAGCGAAGGGTGGGGCGGGGAGCTGTTTTTT.

This clonotype was seen ten or more times. J is TRBJ1-5 and V is TRBV24-1, with a weak D call TRBD1 (6 bases). The germline V gene encodes CDR1 KGHDR and CDR2 SFDVKD. V lost 5 bases and J 4 bases, leaving 8 bases between the germline ends. This CDR3 is built from 13 residues. The CDR3, as DNA: TGTGCCACCAGTGTTACAGGGAATCAGCCCCAGCATTTT. Protein: CATSVTGNQPQHF.

This clonotype has a count of ten or more. V is TRBV5-1 and J is TRBJ2-1, with 8 bases that match TRBD2. Looked up from germline, CDR1 is SGHRS and CDR2 is YFSETQ. The CDR3 extends over 15 amino acids. The V segment lost 3 bases and the J segment 8 bases; nucleotides outside the gene matches: 10. The CDR3 bases are TGCGCCAGCAGCTGGGGGCTAGCGGGTGGCGATGAGCAGTTCTTC. Translation: CASSWGLAGGDEQFF.

This clonotype was seen ten or more times. The chain links TRBV2 to TRBJ2-1; no clear D. V was shortened by 3 bases and J by 8 bases, with 5 bases between the two germline ends. The CDR3 is 11 residues long. Germline CDR1 and CDR2: SNHLY and FYNNEI. The CDR3 DNA reads TGTGCCAGCAGTGATGTGGATGAGCAGTTCTTC. As protein: CASSDVDEQFF.

J is TRBJ2-1 and V is TRBV5-1, with 11 bases aligning to TRBD2. Per the germline V gene, CDR1 is SGHRS and CDR2 is YFSETQ. The ends lost 3 bases at V and 3 bases at J; junction bases unmatched: 11. The CDR3 has 18 residues. The chain's CDR3 is CASSSEGRLAGFYNEQFF. CDR3 coding DNA: TGCGCCAGCAGCTCGGAGGGGCGACTAGCGGGATTCTACAATGAGCAGTTCTTC.

This clonotype was detected ten times or more. V usage is TRBV7-2 and J usage is TRBJ2-1, with no clear D. The germline V and J ends were trimmed by 1 base and 3 bases, with 7 bases remaining between them. Germline V gene sequence: CDR1 SGHTA, CDR2 FQGNSA. CDR3 length: 14 residues. The CDR3 nucleotides read TGTGCCAGCAGCTTAGGGCGACTCTACAATGAGCAGTTCTTC. Translated, it gives CASSLGRLYNEQFF.

Many counts were recorded for this clonotype. The chain joins TRBV20-1 to TRBJ2-1; a possible D gene is TRBD2 (5 bases). Trimming removed 3 bases from V and 0 bases from J, with 6 bases in between. Germline-derived CDR1 and CDR2 are DFQATT and SNEGSKA (reference sequence). The CDR3 spans 13 residues. DNA of the CDR3: TGCAGTGCTAGTACTAGCTCCTACAATGAGCAGTTCTTC. Translated: CSASTSSYNEQFF.

This clonotype was found a few times. The V call is TRBV12-3 or TRBV12-4, the J call TRBJ1-1; D unresolved. This CDR3 is built from 17 residues. V was cut by 2 bases and J by 1 base, with 17 bases left in between. CDR3 nucleotides: TGTGCCAGCAGTTTAATCTTGGTCTGGGATGAGAACACTGAAGCTTTCTTT. Its translation: CASSLILVWDENTEAFF.

This clonotype was counted many times. For the CDR3, the DNA is TGTGCCTGGAGTGGGGACAGCCAGAACACTGAAGCTTTCTTT. Translation: CAWSGDSQNTEAFF. V is TRBV30 and J is TRBJ1-1; 7 bases match TRBD1. The trim removed 1 base at V and 1 base at J, leaving 3 bases unmatched. This CDR3 contains 14 residues. In germline, CDR1 is GTSNPN, CDR2 SVGIG (reference sequence).

This clonotype was observed a few times. In DNA form, the CDR3 reads TGCAGCACTCAAGGGGACGCGAGCTCCTACAATGAGCAGTTCTTC. Translating it yields CSTQGDASSYNEQFF. This rearrangement joins TRBV29-1 to TRBJ2-1; TRBD1 or TRBD2 may be the D gene (5 bases each). Trimming took 8 bases from V and 0 from J, leaving 17 bases between them. The CDR3 covers 15 residues. CDR1 is SQVTM and CDR2 is ANQGSEA in the germline V gene.